The entry below describes one TCR beta chain. Its cognate antigen has yet to be identified. Within one base of it there is no much larger clone, and no base qualities were kept. The data originate from a study of shared clonotypes between healthy human individuals (dated by TCRdb to the early 2020s). A note on the overall study: A couple of women and a few men aged 18 to 49 years were included in the cohort. For each donor, CD4 naive and CD4 memory were each run on three plates, CD8 naive on two plates, and CD8 memory on one plate. To estimate repertoire size and how much clonotypes are shared between individuals, the study performed deep sequencing of blood TCR repertoires from roughly five healthy adults. Different laboratories and diverse techniques were used to prepare libraries and sequence TCR repertoires, to increase sequencing depth and limit assay-specific biases. Per donor, leukapheresis produced somewhere between about 0.9 and 9.5 billion PBMCs. Summary of the overall study and its limitations: Even with the large sequencing depth, rarefaction of the sorted-subset datasets indicated that sequencing was incomplete. Pairwise subsampling indicated that sequencing depth was expected to affect the degree of clonotype sharing among donors. Naive subsets generally had larger estimated clonotype richness than memory subsets. Sharing across four donors was observed for approximately 5% of naive CD4, about 4% of naive CD8, over 2% of memory CD4, and about 0.38% of memory CD8 clonotypes. Clonotypes shared by all four sorted-subset donors showed higher generation probabilities than non-shared clonotypes. Because the study included a small number of donors, the genetic and exposure-history diversity represented was limited. Sampling was limited to blood, and TCR repertoires in tissue likely differ from TCR repertoires in blood.

Using the deep immunoSEQ assay, TCR CDR3 regions were amplified from genomic DNA by multiplex PCR. Extracted genomic DNA from each cell subset was distributed evenly across all wells of several immunoSEQ 96-well plates, and each plate was treated as a replicate. For sorted subsets, about 210 ng of genomic DNA, equivalent to about 30,000 T cell genomes, went into each replicate PCR. Purified libraries were measured with a Qubit 3.0 fluorometer, size-checked on a Bioanalyzer 2100, and measured again with the KAPA Library Quantification kit. A separate single-read 150-cycle Illumina NextSeq 550 flow cell was used to sequence each immunoSEQ 96-well plate. The paper's processing steps were these. Because the immunoSEQ output held only junctional sequences and lacked quality scores, the filtering could not match the filtering applied to full-length reads. To assign V/J genes and CDR3, sequences were annotated using PyIR, a Python wrapper for IgBLAST v1.9, with IMGT germline references. Reads were removed for weak V/J assignments (E-value above 1e-6), missing CDR3, stop codons, out-of-frame junctions, or ambiguous translated residues. A V3J clonotype was defined by an identical inferred V gene, J gene, and CDR3 amino acid sequence. Percentage overlap between repertoires was computed as shared unique clonotypes divided by the size of the smaller repertoire. RTK rarefaction, the Chao1 estimator, and Recon v2.1 estimates of unobserved clonotypes were used to assess repertoire richness. Generation probabilities were computed with OLGA for all TCRbeta clonotypes obtained by the gDNA method from several donors. TCRdb retrieved this table from immuneACCESS and kept in-frame rearrangements only. Not all clones are present; in checked studies, unresolved V genes account for under half, and no reason is known for the remainder. The DNA gave D and trimming, while V, J and clone size come from that table. The sample table contains about 2.1 million clones; only one count was recorded for just over 90% of them. The ten largest clones represent less than 2% of the sample.

V sheds 5 bases and J sheds 0 bases, leaving 13 bases between their ends. The germline V gene (reference sequence) gives CDR1 as LNHDA and CDR2 as SQIVND. Including the terminal cysteine and phenylalanine, the CDR3 comprises 15 residues. Kept here is only the CDR3 DNA, which spans 45 bases and is read in frame from base 1. CD8 naive samples consisted of CD45RO-negative cells that were positively selected for CCR7, yielding a CD45RA+CCR7+ population without TemRA cells. The donors were healthy, HIV-negative adults with no recently reported acute infections or vaccinations. Every donor was a Caucasian adult living in Nashville, Tennessee, USA. Blood was collected by leukapheresis, and PBMCs were isolated by Ficoll-Histopaque density gradient centrifugation and then cryopreserved in liquid nitrogen vapor phase. Analytical flow cytometry was used to check the purity and quantity of each magnetically sorted T cell population. Genomic DNA was isolated from each sorted fraction and quantified by UV absorbance on a Nanodrop 2000c.

The sequence was obtained from a man aged 18 to 30 in good health. Some clones in this sample may be carry-over from other donors' samples. The sample comprised naive CD8+ T cells from PBMCs. Read against the paper, the sample's cell subset or site label means: CD45RA+CCR7+. This chain is built from TRBV19 and TRBJ1-1; the D gene is unclear. For the CDR3, the sequence is CASSLSHHMNTEAFF. The nucleotides are TGTGCCAGTAGTCTTTCGCACCACATGAACACTGAAGCTTTCTTT.